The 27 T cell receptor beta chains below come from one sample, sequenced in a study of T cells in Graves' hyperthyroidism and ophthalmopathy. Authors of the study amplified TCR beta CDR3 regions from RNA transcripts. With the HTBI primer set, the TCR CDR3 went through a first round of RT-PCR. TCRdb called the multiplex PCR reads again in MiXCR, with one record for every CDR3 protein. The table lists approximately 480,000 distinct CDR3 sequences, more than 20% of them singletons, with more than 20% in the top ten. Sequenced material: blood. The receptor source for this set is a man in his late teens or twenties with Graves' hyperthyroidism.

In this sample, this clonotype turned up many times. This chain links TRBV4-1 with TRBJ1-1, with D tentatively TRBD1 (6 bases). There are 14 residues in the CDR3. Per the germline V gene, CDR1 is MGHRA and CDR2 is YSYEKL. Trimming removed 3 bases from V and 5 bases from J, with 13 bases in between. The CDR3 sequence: CASSHLGRGTEAFF. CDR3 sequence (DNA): TGCGCCAGCAGCCACTTGGGCAGGGGAACTGAAGCTTTCTTT.

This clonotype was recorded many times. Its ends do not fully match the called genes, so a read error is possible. CDR3 bases: TGCGCCAGCAGACAAGATGCAGGACCGGGGGCTGAAGCTTTCTTT. This codes for CASRQDAGPGAEAFF. This rearrangement joins TRBV4-1 to TRBJ1-1; tentatively, D is TRBD1 (5 bases). The germline V gene has CDR1 MGHRA and CDR2 YSYEKL. The CDR3 is 15 amino acids.

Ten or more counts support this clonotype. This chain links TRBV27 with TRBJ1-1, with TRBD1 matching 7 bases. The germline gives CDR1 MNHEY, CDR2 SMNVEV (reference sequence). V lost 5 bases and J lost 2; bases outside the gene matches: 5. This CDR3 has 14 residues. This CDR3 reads CASSPRDRNTEAFF. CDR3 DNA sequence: TGTGCCAGCAGTCCTCGGGACAGAAACACTGAAGCTTTCTTT.

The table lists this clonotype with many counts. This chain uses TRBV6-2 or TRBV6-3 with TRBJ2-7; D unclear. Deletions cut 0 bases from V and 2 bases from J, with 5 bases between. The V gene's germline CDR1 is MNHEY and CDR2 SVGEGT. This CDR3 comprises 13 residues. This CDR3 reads CASSYSGTYEQYF. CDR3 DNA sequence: TGTGCCAGCAGTTACTCTGGGACCTACGAGCAGTACTTC.

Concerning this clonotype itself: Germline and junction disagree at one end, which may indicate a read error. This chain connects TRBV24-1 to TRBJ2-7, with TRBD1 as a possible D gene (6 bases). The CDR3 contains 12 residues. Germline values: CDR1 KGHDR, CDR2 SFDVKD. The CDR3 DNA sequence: TGTGCCACCAGTGATTTGACAGGGCCCCATTGCTTC. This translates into CATSDLTGPHCF.

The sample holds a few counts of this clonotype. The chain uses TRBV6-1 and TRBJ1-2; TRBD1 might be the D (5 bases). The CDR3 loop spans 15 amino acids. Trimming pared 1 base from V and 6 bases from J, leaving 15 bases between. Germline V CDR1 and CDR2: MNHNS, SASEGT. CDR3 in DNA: TGTGCCAGCAGTGAAGGTGAAGGGGCCGCCCATGGCTACACCTTC. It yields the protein CASSEGEGAAHGYTF.

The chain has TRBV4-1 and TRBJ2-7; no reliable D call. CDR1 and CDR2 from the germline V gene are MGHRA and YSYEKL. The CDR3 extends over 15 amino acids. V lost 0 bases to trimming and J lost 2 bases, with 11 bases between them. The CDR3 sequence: CASSQDGWATYEQYF. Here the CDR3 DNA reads TGCGCCAGCAGCCAAGACGGCTGGGCCACCTACGAGCAGTACTTC.

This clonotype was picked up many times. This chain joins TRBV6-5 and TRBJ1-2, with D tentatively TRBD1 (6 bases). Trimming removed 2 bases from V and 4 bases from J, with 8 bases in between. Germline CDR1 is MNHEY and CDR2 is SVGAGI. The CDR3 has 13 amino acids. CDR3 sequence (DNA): TGTGCCAGCAGTTACGAGGACAGCTATGGCTACACCTTC. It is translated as CASSYEDSYGYTF.

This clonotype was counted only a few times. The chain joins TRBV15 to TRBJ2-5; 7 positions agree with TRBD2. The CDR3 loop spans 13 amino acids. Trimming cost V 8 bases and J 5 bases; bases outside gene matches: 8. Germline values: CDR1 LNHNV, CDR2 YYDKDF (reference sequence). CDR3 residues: CATAASGVETQYF. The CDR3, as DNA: TGTGCCACCGCGGCCAGCGGGGTGGAGACCCAGTACTTC.

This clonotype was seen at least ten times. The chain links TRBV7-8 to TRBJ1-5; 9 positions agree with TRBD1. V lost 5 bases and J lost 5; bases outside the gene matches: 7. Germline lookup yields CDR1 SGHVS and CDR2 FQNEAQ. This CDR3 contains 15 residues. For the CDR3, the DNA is TGTGCCAGCAGCAGCAGACAGGGGGAGGATCAGCCCCAGCATTTT. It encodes CASSSRQGEDQPQHF.

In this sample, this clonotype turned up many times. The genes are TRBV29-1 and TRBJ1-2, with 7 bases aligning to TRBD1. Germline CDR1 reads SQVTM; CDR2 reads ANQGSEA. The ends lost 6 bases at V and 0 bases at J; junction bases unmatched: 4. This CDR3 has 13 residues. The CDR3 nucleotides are TGCAGCGTCCCTGGGACAGCTAACTATGGCTACACCTTC. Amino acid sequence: CSVPGTANYGYTF.

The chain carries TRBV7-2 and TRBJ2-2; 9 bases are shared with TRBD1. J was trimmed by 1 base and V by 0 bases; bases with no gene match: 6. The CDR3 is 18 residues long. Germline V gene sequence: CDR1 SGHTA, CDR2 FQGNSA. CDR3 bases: TGTGCCAGCAGCTTAGCCACACCGGGACAGGGGAACACCGGGGAGCTGTTTTTT. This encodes CASSLATPGQGNTGELFF.

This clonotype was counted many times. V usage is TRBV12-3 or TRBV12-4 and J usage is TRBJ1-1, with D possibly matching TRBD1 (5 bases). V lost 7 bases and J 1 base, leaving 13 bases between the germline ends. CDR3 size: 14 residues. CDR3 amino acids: CASTKGTGNTEAFF. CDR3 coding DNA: TGTGCCAGCACCAAAGGGACGGGGAACACTGAAGCTTTCTTT.

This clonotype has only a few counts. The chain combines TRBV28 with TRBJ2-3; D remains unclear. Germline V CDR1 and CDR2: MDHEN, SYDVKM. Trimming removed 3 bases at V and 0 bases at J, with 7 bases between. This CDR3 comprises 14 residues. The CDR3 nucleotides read TGTGCCAGCAGTTTTGAGAGAAGCACAGATACGCAGTATTTT. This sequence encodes CASSFERSTDTQYF.

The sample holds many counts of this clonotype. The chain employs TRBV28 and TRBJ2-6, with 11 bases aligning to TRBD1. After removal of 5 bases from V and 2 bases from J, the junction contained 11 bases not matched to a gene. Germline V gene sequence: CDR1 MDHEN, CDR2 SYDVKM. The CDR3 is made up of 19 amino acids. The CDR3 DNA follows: TGTGCCAGCAGTCCCCCAATCGGACAGGGGGCGACTGGGGCCAACGTCCTGACTTTC. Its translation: CASSPPIGQGATGANVLTF.

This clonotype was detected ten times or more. The CDR3 DNA sequence: TGTGCCAGCAGCTTAGATCTTGGGGGCCCGATGCAAGAGACCCAGTACTTC. Its translation: CASSLDLGGPMQETQYF. The chain combines TRBV11-3 with TRBJ2-5; D is perhaps TRBD1 (6 bases). The CDR3 is 17 residues long. Looked up from germline, CDR1 is SGHNT and CDR2 is YENEEA. V lost 0 bases, J lost 2 bases, and 16 bases lay in between.

This chain's CDR3 is CASSSHTALAEAFF. Written as DNA, the CDR3 is TGTGCCAGCAGTTCCCATACAGCGTTGGCTGAAGCTTTCTTT. This chain connects TRBV2 to TRBJ1-1, with unresolved D. CDR1 and CDR2 from the germline V gene are SNHLY and FYNNEI. The V end was cut by 5 bases, the J end by 6 bases, with 16 bases between. This CDR3 region has 14 residues.

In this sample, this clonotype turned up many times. The CDR3 protein is CASSLALKGNEAFF. CDR3 DNA: TGTGCCAGCAGCTTAGCGCTAAAAGGAAATGAAGCTTTCTTT. The rearrangement uses TRBV7-9 and TRBJ1-1; D is ambiguous. The CDR3 totals 14 residues. Germline-derived CDR1 and CDR2 are SEHNR and FQNEAQ (reference sequence). V was trimmed by 0 bases and J by 7 bases, leaving 12 bases between them.

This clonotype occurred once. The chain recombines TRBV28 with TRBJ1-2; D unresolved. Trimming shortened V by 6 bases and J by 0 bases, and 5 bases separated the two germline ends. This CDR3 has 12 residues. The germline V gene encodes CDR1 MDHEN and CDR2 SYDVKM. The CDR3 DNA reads TGTGCCAGCAGAAGCACTAACTATGGCTACACCTTC. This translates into CASRSTNYGYTF.

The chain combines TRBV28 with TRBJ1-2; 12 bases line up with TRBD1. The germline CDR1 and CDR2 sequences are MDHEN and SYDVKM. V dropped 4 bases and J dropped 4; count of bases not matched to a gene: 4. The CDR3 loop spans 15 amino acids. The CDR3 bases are TGTGCCAGCAGTTACGGGACAGGGGGCGGCTATGGCTACACCTTC. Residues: CASSYGTGGGYGYTF.

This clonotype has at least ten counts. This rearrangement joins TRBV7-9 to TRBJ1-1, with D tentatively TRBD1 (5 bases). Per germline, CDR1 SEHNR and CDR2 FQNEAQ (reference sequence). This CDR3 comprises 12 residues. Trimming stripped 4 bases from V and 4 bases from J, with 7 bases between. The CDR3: CASSSGTTEAFF. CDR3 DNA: TGTGCCAGCAGCTCGGGGACCACTGAAGCTTTCTTT.

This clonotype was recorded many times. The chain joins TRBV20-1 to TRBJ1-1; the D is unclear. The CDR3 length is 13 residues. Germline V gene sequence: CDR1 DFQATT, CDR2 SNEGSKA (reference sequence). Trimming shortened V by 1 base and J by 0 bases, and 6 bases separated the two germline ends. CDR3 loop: CSARGRLNTEAFF. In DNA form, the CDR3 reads TGCAGTGCTAGAGGGCGGCTGAACACTGAAGCTTTCTTT.

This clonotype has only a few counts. CDR3 protein: CASTNWPGGTEAFF. The CDR3 bases are TGTGCCAGTACTAATTGGCCAGGGGGCACTGAAGCTTTCTTT. This sequence joins TRBV19 and TRBJ1-1, with TRBD1 identical over 7 bases. The junction had 9 bases not matched to a gene; V was cut back by 7 bases and J by 4 bases. The CDR3 runs to 14 residues. Germline V gene sequence: CDR1 LNHDA, CDR2 SQIVND (reference sequence).

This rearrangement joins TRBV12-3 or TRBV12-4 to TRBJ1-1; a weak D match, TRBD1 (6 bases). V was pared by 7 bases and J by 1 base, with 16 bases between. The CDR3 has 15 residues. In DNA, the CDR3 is TGTGCCAGCATCCTTGGGGGCAATAAGAACACTGAAGCTTTCTTT. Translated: CASILGGNKNTEAFF.

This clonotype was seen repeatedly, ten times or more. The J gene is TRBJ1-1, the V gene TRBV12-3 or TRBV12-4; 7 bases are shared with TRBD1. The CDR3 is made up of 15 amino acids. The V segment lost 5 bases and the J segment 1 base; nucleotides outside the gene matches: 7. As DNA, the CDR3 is TGTGCCAGCAGTATGCGGACAGGCTGGAACACTGAAGCTTTCTTT. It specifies CASSMRTGWNTEAFF.

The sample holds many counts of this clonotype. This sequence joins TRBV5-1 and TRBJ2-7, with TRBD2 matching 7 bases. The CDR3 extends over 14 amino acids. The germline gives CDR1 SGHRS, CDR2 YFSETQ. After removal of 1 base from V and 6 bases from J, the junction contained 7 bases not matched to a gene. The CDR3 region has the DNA TGCGCCAGCAGCTTGCCCAGGGAGGGCGTCGAGCAGTACTTC. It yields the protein CASSLPREGVEQYF.

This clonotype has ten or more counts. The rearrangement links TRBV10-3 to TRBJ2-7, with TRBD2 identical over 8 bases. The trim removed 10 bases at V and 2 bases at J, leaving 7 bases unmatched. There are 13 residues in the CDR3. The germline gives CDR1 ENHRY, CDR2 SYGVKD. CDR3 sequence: CATTGGATYEQYF. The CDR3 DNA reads TGTGCCACGACGGGGGGGGCTACCTACGAGCAGTACTTC.